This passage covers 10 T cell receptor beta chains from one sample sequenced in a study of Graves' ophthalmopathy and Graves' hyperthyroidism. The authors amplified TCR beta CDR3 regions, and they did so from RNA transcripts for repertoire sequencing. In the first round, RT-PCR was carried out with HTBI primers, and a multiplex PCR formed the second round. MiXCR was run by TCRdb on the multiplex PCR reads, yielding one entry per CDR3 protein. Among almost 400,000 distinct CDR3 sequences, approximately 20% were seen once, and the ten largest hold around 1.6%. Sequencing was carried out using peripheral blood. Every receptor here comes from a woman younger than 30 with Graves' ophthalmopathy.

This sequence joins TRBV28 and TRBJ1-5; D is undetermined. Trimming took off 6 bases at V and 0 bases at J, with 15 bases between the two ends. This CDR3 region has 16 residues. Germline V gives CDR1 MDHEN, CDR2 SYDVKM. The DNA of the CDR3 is TGTGCCAGCAGGCAACCGGGCCACTATAGCAATCAGCCCCAGCATTTT. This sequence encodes CASRQPGHYSNQPQHF.

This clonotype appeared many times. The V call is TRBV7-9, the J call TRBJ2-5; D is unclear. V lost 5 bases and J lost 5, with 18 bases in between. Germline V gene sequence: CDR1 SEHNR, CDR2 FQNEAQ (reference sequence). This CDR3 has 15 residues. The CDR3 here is CASSLFGGIEETQYF. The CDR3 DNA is TGTGCCAGCAGCCTATTTGGTGGGATTGAGGAGACCCAGTACTTC.

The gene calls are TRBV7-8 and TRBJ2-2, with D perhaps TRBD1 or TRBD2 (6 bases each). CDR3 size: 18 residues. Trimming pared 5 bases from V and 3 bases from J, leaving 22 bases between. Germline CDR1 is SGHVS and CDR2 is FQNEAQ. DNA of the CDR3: TGTGCCAGCAGCCCTGCTTTTGGGGCAGGGGAGGACACCGGGGAGCTGTTTTTT. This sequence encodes CASSPAFGAGEDTGELFF.

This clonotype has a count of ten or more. The CDR3, as DNA: TGTGCCAGCACCTTAACAGCGAACACCGGGGAGCTGTTTTTT. It codes for CASTLTANTGELFF. The V call is TRBV27, the J call TRBJ2-2, with D hard to call. The CDR3 extends over 14 amino acids. The germline gives CDR1 MNHEY, CDR2 SMNVEV (reference sequence). V lost 7 bases to trimming and J lost 0 bases, with 9 bases between them.

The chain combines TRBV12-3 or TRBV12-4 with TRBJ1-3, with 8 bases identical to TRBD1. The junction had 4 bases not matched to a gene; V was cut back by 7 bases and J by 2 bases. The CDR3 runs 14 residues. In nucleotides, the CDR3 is TGTGCCAGCAACCCGGACAGGGCTGGAAACACCATATATTTT. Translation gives CASNPDRAGNTIYF.

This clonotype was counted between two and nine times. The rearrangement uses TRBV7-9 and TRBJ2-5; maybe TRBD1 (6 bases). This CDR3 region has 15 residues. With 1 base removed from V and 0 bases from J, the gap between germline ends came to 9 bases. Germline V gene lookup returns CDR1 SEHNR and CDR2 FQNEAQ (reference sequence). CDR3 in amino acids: CASSLGQAYQETQYF. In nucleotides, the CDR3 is TGTGCCAGCAGCTTAGGACAGGCGTACCAAGAGACCCAGTACTTC. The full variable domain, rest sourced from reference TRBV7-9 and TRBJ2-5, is DTGVSQNPRHKITKRGQNVTFRCDPISEHNRLYWYRQTLGQGPEFLTYFQNEAQLEKSRLLSDRFSAERPKGSFSTLEIQRTEQGDSAMYLCASSLGQAYQETQYFGPGTRLLVL.

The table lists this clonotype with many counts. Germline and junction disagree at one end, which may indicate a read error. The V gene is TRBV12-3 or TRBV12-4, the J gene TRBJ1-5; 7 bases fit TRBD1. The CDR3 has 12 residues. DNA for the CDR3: TGTGCCAGCAGAAAACCCCCGGGACAGCTTTCCTTT. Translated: CASRKPPGQLSF.

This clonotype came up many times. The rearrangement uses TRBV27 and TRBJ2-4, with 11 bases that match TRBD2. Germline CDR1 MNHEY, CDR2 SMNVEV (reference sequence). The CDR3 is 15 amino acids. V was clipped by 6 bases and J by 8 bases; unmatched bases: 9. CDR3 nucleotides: TGTGCCAGCAGGACACTTACTAGCGGGGGAGACATTCAGTACTTC. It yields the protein CASRTLTSGGDIQYF.

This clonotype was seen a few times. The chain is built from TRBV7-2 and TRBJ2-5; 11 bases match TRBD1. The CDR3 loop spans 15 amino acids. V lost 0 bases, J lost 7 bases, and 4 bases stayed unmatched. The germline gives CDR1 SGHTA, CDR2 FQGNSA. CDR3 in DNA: TGTGCCAGCAGCTTAGCGCTGGGACAGGGGGTGACCCAGTACTTC. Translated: CASSLALGQGVTQYF. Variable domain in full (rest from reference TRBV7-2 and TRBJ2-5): GAGVSQSPSNKVTEKGKDVELRCDPISGHTALYWYRQSLGQGLEFLIYFQGNSAPDKSGLPSDRFSAERTGGSVSTLTIQRTQQEDSAVYLCASSLALGQGVTQYFGPGTRLLVL.

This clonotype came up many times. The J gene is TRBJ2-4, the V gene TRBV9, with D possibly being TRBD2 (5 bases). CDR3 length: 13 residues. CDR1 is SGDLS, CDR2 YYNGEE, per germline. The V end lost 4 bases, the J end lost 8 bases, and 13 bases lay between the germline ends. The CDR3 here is CASSPGVGDIQYF. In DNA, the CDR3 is TGTGCCAGCAGCCCCGGGGTCGGGGACATTCAGTACTTC.